This TCR beta chain was captured in a study of tumor-infiltrating lymphocytes in primary liver carcinoma. General observations from the study: In tumor-adjacent and tumor-blood pairs, overlap was lower than in tumor region pairs. A significantly higher top-250-clone fraction was found in tumors than in blood (p = 0.039).

Notes on this clonotype: Its antigen is undetermined.

Unsorted bulk tissue of roughly 17-33 mg yielded co-extracted RNA and DNA. The authors made TCR beta cDNA from roughly 480 ng total RNA with a constant-region primer. A slightly modified ARM-PCR protocol with three nested multiplex PCR rounds produced these TCR beta libraries. The two initial PCR rounds, around 10 cycles each, used TRBV1-TRBV30 forward and C-beta reverse primers. Using its own MiXCR run on the multiplex PCR reads, TCRdb lists one record per CDR3 protein. The table shows roughly 190,000 distinct CDR3 sequences, with around 85% occurring only once. Germline assignment: CDR1 SGHRS and CDR2 YFSETQ. Unmatched junction bases numbered 20, after V lost 4 bases and J lost 2 bases. CDR3 length: 19 amino acids.

The sample was tumor tissue from primary liver carcinoma. J is TRBJ1-2 and V is TRBV5-1; 7 bases are shared with TRBD1. The sequence came from a man aged 40-49 years with primary liver carcinoma and hepatitis B virus infection. CDR3 protein: CASSSLSTGTGERNYGYTF. CDR3 bases: TGCGCCAGCAGCAGCCTCTCGACAGGGACGGGGGAAAGGAACTATGGCTACACCTTC.